Listed below are T cell receptor beta chains from one sample, sequenced in a study of blood T cell repertoires in COVID-19. Measured with immunoSEQ multiplex PCR; TCRdb has only the in-frame clones, and not every one. In the table there are some 120,000 clones, about 83% of which are singletons. The sample was peripheral blood. The receptors come from an elderly man with active or convalescent COVID-19. CDR3s include the opening cysteine and the closing phenylalanine or tryptophan. The D gene is left open where the match is weak. The listing skips clone size in some rows; elsewhere it reads once, few, many or a size class.

TRBJ2-1 TRBV6-6 NA once CASTPQSANEQFF TGTGCCAGCACCCCCCAGAGCGCGAATGAGCAGTTCTTC
TRBJ1-2 TRBV14 NA NA CASSQSLSGGFYGYTF TGTGCCAGCAGCCAGTCCCTCTCTGGGGGCTTCTATGGCTACACCTTC
TRBJ2-2 TRBV2 NA many CASSLQLGAGTGELFF TGTGCCAGCAGTCTTCAGTTAGGTGCAGGAACCGGGGAGCTGTTTTTT
TRBJ2-7 TRBV6-5 NA NA CASSYAGEKQYF TGTGCCAGCAGTTACGCGGGCGAGAAGCAGTACTTC
TRBJ2-5 TRBV7-9 NA NA CASSGQGSRETQYF TGTGCCAGCAGCGGTCAGGGATCGCGAGAGACCCAGTACTTC
TRBJ2-7 TRBV5-4 NA NA CASSLLVASTAYEQYF TGTGCCAGCAGCTTGCTTGTGGCCTCAACCGCCTACGAGCAGTACTTC
TRBJ1-4 TRBV21-1 NA many CAIRGCEKLFF TGTGCTATCAGGGGCTGTGAAAAACTGTTTTTT
TRBJ1-1 TRBV7-2 TRBD1 once CASRPDRVGGEGAFF TGTGCCAGCAGACCCGACAGGGTGGGGGGAGAGGGAGCTTTCTTT
TRBJ2-1 TRBV6-2/TRBV6-3 TRBD2 NA CASSSGGATHEQFF TGTGCCAGCAGCAGCGGGGGGGCCACCCATGAGCAGTTCTTC
TRBJ2-2 TRBV6-2/TRBV6-3 NA NA CASSPQPGTPNTGELFF TGTGCCAGCAGTCCCCAGCCCGGGACACCGAACACCGGGGAGCTGTTTTTT